This entry concerns a single TCR beta chain. The record originates from a study of blood T cell repertoires in COVID-19. On the study more broadly: Researchers got acute and convalescent COVID-19 samples from the United States, Italy and Spain. PBMCs, B-cell-depleted T cells, or T cells were the source of the cDNA or gDNA that made up the material.

This CDR3 comprises 16 residues. Trimming took 1 base from V and 8 from J, leaving 15 bases between them. Germline V gene lookup returns CDR1 LGHDT and CDR2 YNNKEL (reference sequence). Original processing notes: Reference gene primer amplification gave estimated nucleated cell counts. Method: immunoSEQ multiplex PCR; TCRdb's copy keeps in-frame clones and lacks some. V and J calls and clone size come straight from that table; D and trimming were deduced from the DNA. The data show approximately 240,000 clones, about 86% seen once. This chain uses TRBV3-1 (or the pseudogene TRBV3-2) with TRBJ1-6; a weak D match, TRBD1 (5 bases). The sequenced material came from peripheral blood. This clonotype was sampled from a woman in her fifties or sixties with acute or convalescent COVID-19. The CDR3 coding sequence is TGTGCCAGCAGCCAAGGCCAGGAGCAGGGATATTCACCCCTCCACTTT. Translated, it gives CASSQGQEQGYSPLHF.